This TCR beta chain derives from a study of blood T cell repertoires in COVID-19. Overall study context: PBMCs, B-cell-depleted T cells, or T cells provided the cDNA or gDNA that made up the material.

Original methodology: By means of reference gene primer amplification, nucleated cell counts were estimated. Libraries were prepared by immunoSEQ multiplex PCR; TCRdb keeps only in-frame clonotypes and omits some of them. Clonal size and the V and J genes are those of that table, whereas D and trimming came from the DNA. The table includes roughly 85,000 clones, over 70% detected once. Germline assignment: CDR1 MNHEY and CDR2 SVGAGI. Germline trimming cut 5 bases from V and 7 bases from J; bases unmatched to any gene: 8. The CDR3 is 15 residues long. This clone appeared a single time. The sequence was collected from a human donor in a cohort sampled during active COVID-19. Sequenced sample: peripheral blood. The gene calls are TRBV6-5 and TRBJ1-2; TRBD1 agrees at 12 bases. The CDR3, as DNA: TGTGCCAGCAGTCCCCCGGGACAGGGGGCGGGTGGCTACACCTTC. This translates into CASSPPGQGAGGYTF.